The 2 T cell receptor beta chains given below trace back to one sample, sequenced in a study of T cell responses to AZD1222 COVID-19 vaccine. Data came from immunoSEQ multiplex PCR; TCRdb stores just in-frame clones and leaves some out. Seen here are approximately 130,000 clones, 93% observed once, and the top ten hold roughly 0.87%. The specimen comprised peripheral blood, sampled on day 0 of AZD1222 vaccination. All receptors derive from an adult in good health.

This clone was counted only a few times. V and J are TRBV5-6 and TRBJ2-7; D unresolved. Germline lookup yields CDR1 SGHDT and CDR2 YYEEEE. V dropped 0 bases and J dropped 7 bases, with 8 bases sitting between them. The CDR3 loop spans 12 amino acids. In DNA, the CDR3 is TGTGCCAGCAGCTTGGCCGCAAGGGAGCAGTACTTC. Translation gives CASSLAAREQYF. Using reference TRBV5-6 and TRBJ2-7 for the parts outside the CDR3, the full variable domain is DAGVTQSPTHLIKTRGQQVTLRCSPKSGHDTVSWYQQALGQGPQFIFQYYEEEERQRGNFPDRFSGHQFPNYSSELNVNALLLGDSALYLCASSLAAREQYFGPGTRLTVT.

The chain uses TRBV10-3 and TRBJ1-2; D unresolved. Looked up from germline, CDR1 is ENHRY and CDR2 is SYGVKD. This CDR3 has 13 residues. V dropped 4 bases and J dropped 3 bases, with 9 bases sitting between them. CDR3 residues: CAISGSGDYGYTF. In DNA, the CDR3 is TGTGCCATCAGTGGATCCGGGGACTATGGCTACACCTTC.